This TCR beta chain was captured in a study of identical twins (dated by TCRdb to the mid-2010s). Some background on the complete study: The study deep-sequenced TCR alpha and beta repertoires from monozygotic twins, unrelated adults of various ages and cord blood to test whether fetal clonotypes persist. Replicate twin experiments were performed at different times using different library preparation protocols to rule out contamination.

All donors were healthy Caucasians. The twin cohort comprised three pairs of female monozygotic twins, all aged roughly 18 to 30 years. Peripheral blood mononuclear cells were used as the source from which RNA for TCR libraries was isolated. This clonotype was detected a few times. It lacks a known antigen. Base qualities are not provided; no much larger clone lies one nucleotide away. Paper-wide results and their limitations: Out-of-frame TCR alpha sequences shared between twins showed an excess of low generation-probability sequences compared with coincidental sharing between unrelated individuals. Conclusions relied on cross-sectional statistical analysis, since the same donors could not be followed over many years. In beta out-of-frame sequences, excess twin sharing was weaker, because having fewer shared sequences lowered the signal-to-noise ratio. Zero-insertion analyses could be partly confounded by invariant T cells such as MAIT and iNKT, though diverse VJ usage argued against such confounding for most clonotypes. In monozygotic twins, out-of-frame TCR alpha sharing was systematically underestimated by recombination models, although the models agreed with sharing between unrelated individuals. Abundant cord blood beta clonotypes carried fewer insertions; young adult naive repertoires showed a weaker similar trend, while memory repertoires showed none.

The library relied on 5' RACE. TCRdb names Illumina HiSeq 2000 as the instrument used. A universal primer binding site was introduced by template switching, and a unique molecular identifier was present in the final cDNA, enabling accurate counting of TCR cDNA molecules. Specific primers in the conserved constant-segment region were used to synthesize first-strand cDNA for the TCR alpha and beta chains. To control for contamination, every cDNA library was double barcoded, receiving both a SMART-Mk sample barcode and Illumina barcodes. TruSeq adapter sequences, together with Illumina sample barcodes, were added in two successive PCR steps. The Illumina HiSeq platform was used with custom primers to sequence TCR alpha and beta cDNA libraries. The authors' analysis ran thus. Unique molecular identifiers were extracted from raw reads with MiGEC, and CDR3 positions were determined with MiXCR. Recombination models were inferred per individual with the repgenHMM and IGoR tools using an EM algorithm. Shared clonotypes were analyzed with the tcR package in R, and sharing was normalized by the product of cloneset sizes. To study raw recombination free of thymic and clonal selection effects, out-of-frame nonproductive sequences were analyzed. Using fastp at Q25 and MiXCR, TCRdb reprocessed the public reads and kept productive beta chains. Each CDR3 protein gets just one entry, which takes the most common genes and DNA from the rows behind it. Clone size and V and J calls follow TCRdb, not the original study. The sample table contains roughly 690,000 distinct CDR3 sequences; only one count was recorded for 21% of them. The ten biggest clones cover approximately 4.5% of the sample.

These data also formed part of another study, on T cells expressing NK-cell markers. That second publication adds: Seven to nine donors provided sorted CD3+CD56+NKG2C+, CD3+CD56+NKG2C- and CD3+CD56-NKG2C+ T-cell subsets, whose TCR beta-chain repertoires were profiled. Of the eight sequenced donors, seven were found to be HCMV-seropositive and one was found to be HCMV-seronegative. To restrict sorting to alphabetaTCR-expressing T cells, an anti-gammadeltaTCR antibody was added in several experiments. In over five donors, the dominant CD3+CD56+NKG2C+ clonotypes were among the top 10 CD8+ clonotypes and accounted for roughly 1.0-7.5% of CD8+ T cells. Those dominant clonotypes were again the most abundant among CD3+CD56-NKG2C+ cells in several donors, at about 28.3-65%. Whether the expanded NKG2C-expressing T cell clones were specific for HCMV antigens was left unclear. The study sequenced eight donors, all healthy volunteers chosen at random: three men and five women. HCMV-specific IgG was detected in serum with a commercial ELISA kit to determine HCMV serostatus. For five or six donors, bulk peripheral blood T-cell repertoires were also sequenced from unsorted PBMC. MIGEC was used to demultiplex reads and group reads by UMI, and MiTCR was used to assemble and quantify clonotypes. Only TCR cDNA sequences supported by at least two reads were kept to exclude erroneous sequences. The tcR package was used for downstream repertoire analysis, and clonotypes were matched across fractions by CDR3 nucleotide sequence plus V segment. Antigen specificity was annotated against VDJdb with VDJmatch, allowing one amino acid substitution in CDR3.

Sequenced sample: PBMCs. This TCR derives from a woman under 30 in good health.

The nucleotide sequence reads TGTGCCAGCTCACCACTCACGGACGAGCAGTACTTC. It is translated as CASSPLTDEQYF. The rearranged segments are TRBV18 and TRBJ2-7; a confident D gene designation cannot be given. CDR1 KGHSH and CDR2 LQKENI are derived from the germline V gene. Reading from cysteine to phenylalanine, the CDR3 counts 12 amino acids. Solely the CDR3 DNA is kept, with 36 bases framed from the first base. The junction shows trimming of 1 base on V and 5 bases on J, plus 6 bases between the germline ends.